This passage covers 17 T cell receptor beta chains from one sample sequenced in a study of T cells in Graves' hyperthyroidism and ophthalmopathy (dated by TCRdb to the late 2010s). The library was built by means of multiplex PCR. TCRdb records Illumina HiSeq 2000 as the sequencer. TCR beta CDR3 regions were amplified from RNA transcripts. The first round of RT-PCR for the TCR CDR3 was performed with the HTBI primer set and the Qiagen OneStep RT-PCR kit. TCRdb redid the processing of the public reads, applying fastp at Q25 and MiXCR, and retained in-frame beta chains. All rows with the same CDR3 protein become a single entry with the most common DNA and genes. This sample holds fewer than 900,000 distinct CDR3 sequences; roughly 15% were observed only once. Under 8.5% of the sample is held by the ten biggest clonotypes. Sequencing was carried out using blood. These receptor sequences come from a man younger than 30 with Graves' hyperthyroidism.

This clonotype was observed a few times. The rearrangement links TRBV19 to TRBJ2-7; TRBD1 agrees at 10 bases. Germline CDR1 reads LNHDA; CDR2 reads SQIVND (reference sequence). The J segment lost 1 base and the V segment lost 9 bases, leaving 9 bases of the junction unmatched. This CDR3 has 15 amino acids. In DNA form, the CDR3 reads TGTGCCAGCTCCTTAGGGACAGGGGTATCCTACGAGCAGTACTTC. Translation gives CASSLGTGVSYEQYF.

This clonotype turned up a few times. The chain combines TRBV4-1 with TRBJ1-1; D unclear. The CDR3 is 14 amino acids. Germline V gene sequence: CDR1 MGHRA, CDR2 YSYEKL. V lost 3 bases to trimming and J lost 8 bases, with 16 bases between them. The chain's CDR3 is CASSHLTEANEAFF. The CDR3, as DNA: TGCGCCAGCAGCCACCTAACGGAGGCAAACGAAGCTTTCTTT.

V and J are TRBV4-1 and TRBJ1-4; TRBD1 agrees at 10 bases. The CDR3 totals 16 residues. Germline V lookup: CDR1 MGHRA, CDR2 YSYEKL. The V segment lost 3 bases and the J segment 4 bases; nucleotides outside the gene matches: 5. This chain's CDR3 is CASSQAGTGVNEKLFF. The CDR3 DNA follows: TGCGCCAGCAGCCAGGCCGGGACAGGGGTTAATGAAAAACTGTTTTTT.

The rearrangement links TRBV5-1 to TRBJ2-2, with unresolved D. This CDR3 has 15 amino acids. Germline CDR1 and CDR2: SGHRS and YFSETQ. V was clipped by 0 bases and J by 2 bases, with 8 bases between them. CDR3 protein: CASSLESGNTGELFF. CDR3 bases: TGCGCCAGCAGCTTGGAGTCCGGAAACACCGGGGAGCTGTTTTTT.

This clonotype has ten or more counts. The chain has TRBV12-3 or TRBV12-4 and TRBJ1-6, with D perhaps matching TRBD1 (5 bases). With 7 bases removed from V and 9 bases from J, the gap between germline ends came to 19 bases. CDR3 length equals 15 residues. The CDR3 bases are TGTGCCAGCACCCCTCTATACAGTGGGACTTCACCCCTCCACTTT. Translation: CASTPLYSGTSPLHF.

This chain uses TRBV5-1 with TRBJ2-2; 8 bases align to TRBD2. The CDR3 is made up of 16 amino acids. Germline assignment: CDR1 SGHRS and CDR2 YFSETQ. The V and J ends lost 0 bases and 4 bases, in that order; junction bases with no gene match: 5. Here the CDR3 DNA reads TGCGCCAGCAGCTTGGACCAGCGGGAGCTCACCGGGGAGCTGTTTTTT. Residues: CASSLDQRELTGELFF.

This clonotype was seen many times. Here the CDR3 reads CASSLEGGSYTDTQYF. In DNA, the CDR3 is TGCGCCAGCAGCTTGGAAGGGGGTTCGTACACAGATACGCAGTATTTT. The genes are TRBV5-1 and TRBJ2-3, with D possibly matching TRBD1 (6 bases). The CDR3 spans 16 residues. Per germline, CDR1 SGHRS and CDR2 YFSETQ. Trimming took off 0 bases at V and 2 bases at J, with 13 bases between the two ends.

The chain employs TRBV7-9 and TRBJ2-2; TRBD2 is a possible D gene (6 bases). The CDR3 spans 16 residues. V lost 4 bases and J lost 3, with 15 bases in between. Germline CDR1 is SEHNR and CDR2 is FQNEAQ (reference sequence). CDR3 DNA sequence: TGTGCCAGCAGCTCCCCTGGAGGGTTGGACACCGGGGAGCTGTTTTTT. As protein: CASSSPGGLDTGELFF.

This clonotype appeared a few times. The rearrangement links TRBV10-3 to TRBJ2-1; D gene ambiguous. Germline V gene sequence: CDR1 ENHRY, CDR2 SYGVKD. V lost 3 bases, J lost 4 bases, and 13 bases lay in between. The length of the CDR3 is 15 residues. The CDR3, as DNA: TGTGCCATCAGTGACTCAGGCACCGAATACAATGAGCAGTTCTTC. Its protein is CAISDSGTEYNEQFF.

On this clonotype itself: With a much larger clone just one base away, this may be a read error. The gene calls are TRBV27 and TRBJ2-7; 11 bases line up with TRBD1. V was pared by 5 bases and J by 7 bases, with 7 bases of the junction left unmatched. Germline V gene lookup returns CDR1 MNHEY and CDR2 SMNVEV (reference sequence). The CDR3 has 14 residues. In DNA form, the CDR3 reads TGTGCCAGCAGTGGACAGGGGGCGATCCATGAGCAGTACTTC. Amino acid sequence: CASSGQGAIHEQYF.

The V and J genes are TRBV25-1 and TRBJ2-2; 7 positions match TRBD1. Germline lookup yields CDR1 MGHDK and CDR2 SYGVNS. Trimming took 2 bases from V and 6 from J; bases not matched to a gene: 9. The CDR3 extends over 16 amino acids. CDR3 amino acids: CASSEIGTEGPGELFF. CDR3 nucleotides: TGTGCCAGCAGTGAAATTGGGACAGAAGGGCCCGGGGAGCTGTTTTTT.

This clonotype was seen repeatedly, ten times or more. This chain links TRBV27 with TRBJ1-5; no definite D call. This CDR3 comprises 13 residues. Germline V CDR1 and CDR2: MNHEY, SMNVEV (reference sequence). Trimming pared 8 bases from V and 5 bases from J, leaving 13 bases between. The DNA for the CDR3 is TGTGCCAGCGCCTTCAAGGAGCATCAGCCCCAGCATTTT. It codes for CASAFKEHQPQHF.

V usage is TRBV11-2 and J usage is TRBJ2-7; maybe TRBD2 (7 bases). Germline-derived CDR1 and CDR2 are SGHAT and FQNNGV. V was cut by 5 bases and J by 5 bases, with 22 bases left in between. The CDR3 consists of 16 residues. CDR3 sequence reads: CASSHQGGGVFHEQYF. In DNA, the CDR3 is TGTGCCAGCAGCCACCAAGGAGGGGGGGTGTTCCACGAGCAGTACTTC.

This clonotype was seen more than once but under ten times. The chain links TRBV9 to TRBJ2-7; TRBD2 aligns across 7 bases. J was trimmed by 3 bases and V by 5 bases; bases with no gene match: 8. Germline V gives CDR1 SGDLS, CDR2 YYNGEE. This CDR3 comprises 14 residues. The CDR3 reads CASSPTAGLYEQYF. The CDR3 DNA sequence: TGTGCCAGCAGTCCCACAGCGGGACTCTACGAGCAGTACTTC.

This rearrangement joins TRBV19 to TRBJ2-3, with 7 bases identical to TRBD1. The CDR3 spans 15 residues. V was clipped by 6 bases and J by 6 bases; unmatched bases: 12. Germline lookup yields CDR1 LNHDA and CDR2 SQIVND (reference sequence). CDR3 nucleotides: TGTGCCAGTAGCTTCGAGGGACAGCTGGGGGATACGCAGTATTTT. As protein: CASSFEGQLGDTQYF.

The chain combines TRBV19 with TRBJ2-7; TRBD1 aligns across 8 bases. CDR3 length equals 14 residues. J was trimmed by 5 bases and V by 5 bases; bases with no gene match: 8. The germline V gene has CDR1 LNHDA and CDR2 SQIVND (reference sequence). CDR3 sequence (DNA): TGTGCCAGTAGTGACGGACAGGGTGACGACGAGCAGTACTTC. This sequence encodes CASSDGQGDDEQYF.

This clonotype was recorded many times. V usage is TRBV7-2 and J usage is TRBJ2-3; unclear D gene. Trimming pared 3 bases from V and 3 bases from J, leaving 13 bases between. The germline CDR1 and CDR2 sequences are SGHTA and FQGNSA. The CDR3 totals 15 residues. Here the CDR3 DNA reads TGTGCCAGCAGCTTCCGATGGCCCCGGACAGATACGCAGTATTTT. Protein product: CASSFRWPRTDTQYF.